These 28 T cell receptor beta chains share one sample of origin, sequenced in a study of T cells after yellow fever vaccination. A single record per CDR3 protein comes from TCRdb applying MiXCR to the 5' RACE reads. The data hold 620,000 or so distinct CDR3 sequences, with approximately 13% observed a single time. The source was PBMCs, collected on the day of the yellow fever booster vaccination. The receptors here all came from a man aged 25-45 years who received the YFV17D yellow fever vaccine.

This clonotype appeared once. The V call is TRBV11-3, the J call TRBJ2-1; unclear D gene. Germline values: CDR1 SGHNT, CDR2 YENEEA. V lost 5 bases, J lost 4 bases, and 15 bases lay in between. This CDR3 spans 15 amino acids. This CDR3 reads CASSQGPSDYNEQFF. CDR3 nucleotide sequence: TGTGCCAGCAGCCAAGGACCATCCGATTACAATGAGCAGTTCTTC.

This clonotype was seen more than once but under ten times. V gene TRBV6-2 or TRBV6-3 combines with J gene TRBJ1-5; 11 positions agree with TRBD1. Trimming cost V 4 bases and J 7 bases; bases outside gene matches: 6. CDR1 and CDR2 (germline): MNHEY, SVGEGT. CDR3 length: 15 amino acids. CDR3 in DNA: TGTGCCAGCAGTTTGGGACAGGGGGAGCGGCAGCCCCAGCATTTT. Translating it yields CASSLGQGERQPQHF.

This clonotype appeared a few times. This sequence joins TRBV20-1 and TRBJ2-7, with a possible D match to TRBD1 (5 bases). The CDR3 consists of 12 residues. The germline V and J ends were trimmed by 2 bases and 5 bases, with 10 bases remaining between them. The germline gives CDR1 DFQATT, CDR2 SNEGSKA (reference sequence). The CDR3 protein is CSARQGLHEQYF. Here the CDR3 DNA reads TGCAGTGCTAGACAGGGTCTCCACGAGCAGTACTTC.

This clonotype was observed a handful of times. The chain links TRBV5-1 to TRBJ2-5; 14 bases line up with TRBD2. Germline CDR1 reads SGHRS; CDR2 reads YFSETQ. This CDR3 has 17 amino acids. V was clipped by 1 base and J by 5 bases; unmatched bases: 7. CDR3 sequence: CASSLSGLAGGLETQYF. The CDR3 region has the DNA TGCGCCAGCAGCTTGTCCGGACTAGCGGGAGGTTTGGAGACCCAGTACTTC.

This clonotype has a count of ten or more. The V gene is TRBV12-3 or TRBV12-4, the J gene TRBJ1-5; D remains unclear. This CDR3 region has 13 residues. V was cut by 4 bases and J by 3 bases, with 7 bases left in between. The CDR3 reads CASSSSLNQPQHF. CDR3 DNA sequence: TGTGCCAGCAGTTCGAGCCTCAATCAGCCCCAGCATTTT.

In its sample, this clonotype was seen a few times. V and J are TRBV6-5 and TRBJ2-5; D is perhaps TRBD2 (6 bases). CDR1 and CDR2 from the germline V gene are MNHEY and SVGAGI. Trimming cost V 5 bases and J 1 base, with 11 bases left between them. The CDR3 runs 14 residues. Here the CDR3 DNA reads TGTGCCAGCAGTACTAGCAGGATCCAAGAGACCCAGTACTTC. This codes for CASSTSRIQETQYF.

V usage is TRBV12-3 or TRBV12-4 and J usage is TRBJ2-3; D remains ambiguous. CDR3 length: 13 residues. Trimming pared 6 bases from V and 2 bases from J, leaving 9 bases between. CDR3 bases: TGTGCCAGCAGCACAGACCCCACAGATACGCAGTATTTT. Its translation: CASSTDPTDTQYF.

The J gene is TRBJ1-2, the V gene TRBV6-1; a weak D match, TRBD1 (6 bases). V was shortened by 8 bases and J by 5 bases, with 15 bases between the two germline ends. The V gene's germline CDR1 is MNHNS and CDR2 SASEGT. The CDR3 has 13 residues. The CDR3: CASSPDSKYGYTF. The CDR3 nucleotides read TGTGCCAGCTCTCCGGACAGCAAGTATGGCTACACCTTC.

This clonotype came up a few times. The chain couples TRBV5-1 to TRBJ2-5; 7 positions agree with TRBD1. The CDR3 is 16 amino acids. The V and J ends lost 0 bases and 3 bases, in that order; junction bases with no gene match: 8. Germline CDR1 is SGHRS and CDR2 is YFSETQ. The CDR3 region is CASSLVRGLSEETQYF. The CDR3 region has the DNA TGCGCCAGCAGCTTGGTTAGGGGGCTGAGCGAAGAGACCCAGTACTTC. Full variable domain (rest looked up from reference TRBV5-1 and TRBJ2-5): KAGVTQTPRYLIKTRGQQVTLSCSPISGHRSVSWYQQTPGQGLQFLFEYFSETQRNKGNFPGRFSGRQFSNSRSEMNVSTLELGDSALYLCASSLVRGLSEETQYFGPGTRLLVL.

The sample holds a few counts of this clonotype. This chain connects TRBV4-3 to TRBJ2-2, with D possibly being TRBD2 (6 bases). The length of the CDR3 is 14 residues. V was cut by 1 base and J by 7 bases, with 10 bases left in between. Germline loops: CDR1 LGHNA, CDR2 YSLEER. The CDR3 reads CASSQAQGGGELFF. CDR3 DNA: TGCGCCAGCAGCCAAGCGCAGGGAGGCGGGGAGCTGTTTTTT.

The chain's CDR3 is CGGTSTGRLDQYF. The CDR3 coding sequence is TGCGGGGGGACTTCGACAGGGCGTCTGGACCAGTACTTC. The rearrangement links TRBV20-1 to TRBJ2-5; D might be TRBD1 (7 bases). The germline gives CDR1 DFQATT, CDR2 SNEGSKA (reference sequence). This CDR3 spans 13 amino acids.

This clonotype was seen a handful of times. The rearrangement uses TRBV6-2 or TRBV6-3 and TRBJ1-1, with D possibly matching TRBD1 (5 bases). CDR1 and CDR2 from the germline V gene are MNHEY and SVGEGT. Between the trimmed V and J ends, which lost 6 bases and 1 base, there was a span of 21 bases. This CDR3 has 17 residues. The CDR3 here is CASSRPGPGGRNTEAFF. The CDR3 DNA follows: TGTGCCAGCAGCCGCCCAGGACCCGGGGGAAGGAACACTGAAGCTTTCTTT.

J is TRBJ2-5 and V is TRBV7-8; D ambiguous. The CDR3 is 13 amino acids. From germline, CDR1 is SGHVS and CDR2 FQNEAQ. Trimming shortened V by 3 bases and J by 2 bases, and 7 bases separated the two germline ends. The CDR3 bases are TGTGCCAGCAGCTTCACTAAGCAAGAGACCCAGTACTTC. It is translated as CASSFTKQETQYF.

J is TRBJ2-5 and V is TRBV12-1; the D call of TRBD2 is as the table states it, not checked on the DNA. TRBV12-1 is tagged as a pseudogene. This CDR3 has 16 residues. CDR3 sequence: CASSLGTSGSRETQYF. For the CDR3, the DNA is TGTGCCAGCAGCCTTGGGACTAGCGGGAGTCGAGAGACCCAGTACTTC.

The V and J genes are TRBV12-3 or TRBV12-4 and TRBJ2-3, with D hard to call. The V gene lost 1 base and the J gene lost 6 bases, with 17 bases spanning the gap. The CDR3 length is 16 residues. CDR3 in amino acids: CASSLVGQHYSDTQYF. The CDR3 coding sequence is TGTGCCAGCAGTTTAGTGGGTCAGCATTACTCGGATACGCAGTATTTT.

This clonotype was detected many times. The chain employs TRBV7-2 and TRBJ2-3; D might be TRBD2 (6 bases). Trimming took off 6 bases at V and 1 base at J, with 20 bases between the two ends. The CDR3 extends over 17 amino acids. Germline CDR1 reads SGHTA; CDR2 reads FQGNSA. CDR3 nucleotides: TGTGCCAGCAGTACATTTGGCGGGCGGGGACGCACAGATACGCAGTATTTT. Residues: CASSTFGGRGRTDTQYF.

The V call is TRBV5-1, the J call TRBJ2-2; D tentatively fits TRBD1 or TRBD2 (5 bases each). The CDR3 has 14 residues. Per germline, CDR1 SGHRS and CDR2 YFSETQ. V lost 5 bases to trimming and J lost 0 bases, with 8 bases between them. DNA of the CDR3: TGCGCCAGCAGGGGGGATCCGAACACCGGGGAGCTGTTTTTT. As protein: CASRGDPNTGELFF.

This clonotype was recorded a few times. J is TRBJ2-3 and V is TRBV12-3 or TRBV12-4; TRBD1 aligns across 12 bases. J was trimmed by 4 bases and V by 1 base; bases with no gene match: 6. The CDR3 is 17 amino acids. The chain's CDR3 is CASSLGVGTGGSDTQYF. CDR3 DNA sequence: TGTGCCAGCAGTTTAGGAGTCGGGACAGGGGGCTCAGATACGCAGTATTTT.

This clonotype occurred many times. The V and J genes are TRBV6-2 or TRBV6-3 and TRBJ2-2; D may be TRBD1 (6 bases). The CDR3 is made up of 14 amino acids. Germline V gene lookup returns CDR1 MNHEY and CDR2 SVGEGT. Trimming cost V 4 bases and J 5 bases, with 11 bases left between them. CDR3 bases: TGTGCCAGCAGTTGGACAGAACGAACCGGGGAGCTGTTTTTT. As protein: CASSWTERTGELFF.

CDR3 sequence: CASSLIAAYYEQYF. CDR3 DNA: TGTGCCAGCAGCTTAATAGCAGCCTACTACGAGCAGTACTTC. The chain employs TRBV7-2 and TRBJ2-7; D is unresolved. Germline-derived CDR1 and CDR2 are SGHTA and FQGNSA. V lost 2 bases and J lost 3, with 11 bases in between. This CDR3 comprises 14 residues.

This clonotype showed up just a few times. V is TRBV12-3 or TRBV12-4 and J is TRBJ1-1; no definite D call. Deletions cut 6 bases from V and 0 bases from J, with 8 bases between. This CDR3 spans 13 amino acids. The CDR3 nucleotides read TGTGCCAGCAGGCCCACAGTGAACACTGAAGCTTTCTTT. It encodes CASRPTVNTEAFF.

The V call is TRBV15, the J call TRBJ2-7, with 8 nucleotides matching TRBD2. The CDR3 totals 15 residues. Germline CDR1 and CDR2: LNHNV and YYDKDF (reference sequence). V shed 3 bases, J shed 1 base, and the junction held 5 bases outside the gene matches. CDR3 nucleotide sequence: TGTGCCACCAGCAGTTATAGCGGGACTTCCTACGAGCAGTACTTC. This codes for CATSSYSGTSYEQYF.

The chain combines TRBV24-1 with TRBJ2-3, with 12 nucleotides matching TRBD2. The J segment lost 4 bases and the V segment lost 3 bases, leaving 4 bases of the junction unmatched. The length of the CDR3 is 16 residues. Germline loops: CDR1 KGHDR, CDR2 SFDVKD. For the CDR3, the DNA is TGTGCCACCAGTGATCTAGCGGGAGGGACCCCAGATACGCAGTATTTT. Protein sequence: CATSDLAGGTPDTQYF.

This clonotype was counted ten times or more. This rearrangement joins TRBV7-7 to TRBJ2-1; TRBD1 agrees at 7 bases. Germline CDR1 reads SSHAT; CDR2 reads FNYEAQ (reference sequence). This CDR3 has 15 residues. The trim removed 5 bases at V and 8 bases at J, leaving 12 bases unmatched. The DNA of the CDR3 is TGTGCCAGCAGCCAGACAGGGATGGGGGTTGATGAGCAGTTCTTC. It translates to CASSQTGMGVDEQFF.

This clonotype was counted only a few times. The V call is TRBV3-1, the J call TRBJ2-2; D not certain. The V end was cut by 0 bases, the J end by 0 bases, with 5 bases between. CDR1 is LGHDT, CDR2 YNNKEL, per germline (reference sequence). This CDR3 is 15 amino acids long. As DNA, the CDR3 is TGTGCCAGCAGCCAAGATTTAACGAACACCGGGGAGCTGTTTTTT. Translated: CASSQDLTNTGELFF.

The chain recombines TRBV20-1 with TRBJ2-1; 7 nucleotides agree with TRBD2. This CDR3 is built from 15 residues. The junction had 10 bases not matched to a gene; V was cut back by 2 bases and J by 6 bases. Per the germline V gene, CDR1 is DFQATT and CDR2 is SNEGSKA (reference sequence). CDR3 protein: CSARLGREKGNEQFF. The CDR3, as DNA: TGCAGTGCTAGACTAGGGCGGGAGAAGGGCAATGAGCAGTTCTTC.

This clonotype was detected a few times. The chain is built from TRBV19 and TRBJ2-1, with 13 bases that match TRBD2. The CDR3 has 13 amino acids. J gave up 10 bases and V 6 bases, and 3 bases lay outside the gene matches. Germline CDR1 and CDR2: LNHDA and SQIVND (reference sequence). CDR3 region: CASSGLAGVEQFF. The CDR3 coding sequence is TGTGCCAGTAGCGGACTAGCGGGAGTGGAGCAGTTCTTC.

There are a few counts of this clonotype. This sequence joins TRBV12-3 or TRBV12-4 and TRBJ2-7; 7 bases match TRBD2. V dropped 6 bases and J dropped 5; count of bases not matched to a gene: 10. This CDR3 comprises 14 residues. As DNA, the CDR3 is TGTGCCAGCAGATGGGGCGGGGGAAGAGACGAGCAGTACTTC. This gives the protein CASRWGGGRDEQYF.